This entry lists 23 T cell receptor beta chains sequenced from one sample in a study of blood T cell repertoires in COVID-19. The method was immunoSEQ multiplex PCR; TCRdb's version includes in-frame clones alone and lacks a portion of them. The sample consists of about 170,000 clones, about 80% of them appearing once. The source material was peripheral blood. The origin of the receptors is a woman older than 75 with acute or convalescent COVID-19.

The V and J genes are TRBV7-9 and TRBJ1-1; D perhaps matches TRBD1 (6 bases). The CDR3 is 17 amino acids. Germline CDR1 is SEHNR and CDR2 is FQNEAQ (reference sequence). V lost 5 bases, J lost 4 bases, and 23 bases lay in between. The CDR3 DNA is TGTGCCAGCAGCCCATTTCCCACAGACAGGATAGTCACTGAAGCTTTCTTT. Encoded protein: CASSPFPTDRIVTEAFF.

A few counts support this clone. The chain recombines TRBV5-1 with TRBJ2-3; 9 positions agree with TRBD1. CDR1 is SGHRS, CDR2 YFSETQ, per germline. There are 16 residues in the CDR3. V trimming: 0 bases; J trimming: 1 base; junction bases outside the gene matches: 3. The CDR3 loop reads CASSLVQGAGTDTQYF. CDR3 nucleotides: TGCGCCAGCAGCTTGGTACAGGGGGCCGGCACAGATACGCAGTATTTT.

The chain is built from TRBV14 and TRBJ2-7; D ambiguous. Germline CDR1 and CDR2: SGHDN and FVKESK. The CDR3 length is 14 residues. V was shortened by 2 bases and J by 7 bases, with 15 bases between the two germline ends. This CDR3 reads CASSQTVPFEEQYF. The CDR3 nucleotides read TGTGCCAGCAGCCAAACGGTCCCTTTCGAGGAGCAGTACTTC.

The CDR3 DNA follows: TGTGCCAGCAGCCCCCAAGGGGGGGCTAATGAAAAACTGTTTTTT. Its protein product is CASSPQGGANEKLFF. This chain connects TRBV7-9 to TRBJ1-4; maybe TRBD1 (6 bases). This CDR3 contains 15 residues. Per the germline V gene, CDR1 is SEHNR and CDR2 is FQNEAQ (reference sequence). V shed 5 bases and J shed 3 bases, with 13 bases lying between them.

The chain has TRBV9 and TRBJ2-5, with 9 positions matching TRBD1. This CDR3 spans 16 amino acids. Germline V gene data show CDR1 as SGDLS and CDR2 as YYNGEE. After removal of 0 bases from V and 4 bases from J, the junction contained 7 bases not matched to a gene. CDR3 residues: CASSVVGQGVRETQYF. Written as DNA, the CDR3 is TGTGCCAGCAGCGTAGTGGGACAGGGAGTAAGAGAGACCCAGTACTTC.

The J gene is TRBJ2-5, the V gene TRBV23-1, with 8 bases fitting TRBD2. TRBV23-1 is identified as an open reading frame with a role that is uncertain. The CDR3 length is 15 residues. The V segment lost 2 bases and the J segment 5 bases; nucleotides outside the gene matches: 7. CDR3 amino acids: CASSQPGLAPETQYF. The CDR3 DNA reads as TGCGCCAGCAGTCAACCAGGACTAGCCCCCGAGACCCAGTACTTC.

The chain couples TRBV5-1 to TRBJ2-3, with TRBD1 matching over 9 bases. The CDR3 loop spans 15 amino acids. Germline V CDR1 and CDR2: SGHRS, YFSETQ. Germline trimming cut 6 bases from V and 6 bases from J; bases unmatched to any gene: 11. The CDR3: CASTIGDREADTQYF. Here the CDR3 DNA reads TGCGCCAGCACAATCGGGGACAGGGAGGCCGATACGCAGTATTTT.

The chain combines TRBV7-2 with TRBJ2-7, with 10 bases identical to TRBD2. J lost 4 bases, V lost 2 bases, and 2 bases had no gene match. CDR1 is SGHTA, CDR2 FQGNSA, per germline. The CDR3 is 14 amino acids. CDR3 DNA: TGTGCCAGCAGCTTAAATAGCGGGAGGTACGAGCAGTACTTC. Translation gives CASSLNSGRYEQYF.

The chain joins TRBV7-8 to TRBJ1-6; TRBD1 is a possible D gene (5 bases). Deletions cut 8 bases from V and 4 bases from J, with 9 bases between. Germline lookup yields CDR1 SGHVS and CDR2 FQNEAQ. This CDR3 is built from 13 residues. The CDR3, as DNA: TGTGCCAGCGCCAGGGCTTATAATTCACCCCTCCACTTT. Residues: CASARAYNSPLHF.

The V call is TRBV6-5, the J call TRBJ2-6; D is unclear. Germline loops: CDR1 MNHEY, CDR2 SVGAGI. V was cut by 5 bases and J by 0 bases, with 8 bases left in between. CDR3 length: 15 residues. CDR3 nucleotides: TGTGCCAGCAGTCGTATTAGCTCTGGGGCCAACGTCCTGACTTTC. Its translation is CASSRISSGANVLTF.

The rearrangement joins TRBV19 to TRBJ2-3; 14 nucleotides line up with TRBD2. Germline loops: CDR1 LNHDA, CDR2 SQIVND (reference sequence). V dropped 2 bases and J dropped 7; count of bases not matched to a gene: 5. The CDR3 consists of 16 residues. CDR3 in amino acids: CASSIRLAGGPNTQYF. DNA for the CDR3: TGTGCCAGTAGTATACGACTAGCGGGAGGGCCGAATACGCAGTATTTT.

The genes are TRBV3-1 (or the pseudogene TRBV3-2) and TRBJ1-2; 7 positions match TRBD1. The CDR3 runs to 14 residues. The V gene's germline CDR1 is LGHDT and CDR2 YNNKEL (reference sequence). Trimming removed 4 bases from V and 5 bases from J; junction bases left unmatched: 7. This CDR3 reads CASSPRQGSYGYTF. CDR3 sequence (DNA): TGTGCCAGCAGCCCCCGACAGGGCTCGTATGGCTACACCTTC.

V usage is TRBV7-2 and J usage is TRBJ2-7; D is possibly TRBD1 (5 bases). The V and J ends lost 4 bases and 2 bases respectively, with 12 bases between them. The CDR3 contains 14 residues. Germline V gene data show CDR1 as SGHTA and CDR2 as FQGNSA. CDR3 in DNA: TGTGCCAGCAGCTGGGATTTGGGGCCCTACGAGCAGTACTTC. Residues: CASSWDLGPYEQYF.

The chain uses TRBV4-1 and TRBJ2-3; TRBD2 matches at 7 bases. Germline lookup yields CDR1 MGHRA and CDR2 YSYEKL. The CDR3 spans 16 residues. Unmatched junction bases numbered 5, after V lost 1 base and J lost 1 base. CDR3 sequence: CASSQGRLAGTDTQYF. The CDR3 coding sequence is TGCGCCAGCAGCCAAGGGAGGCTAGCGGGCACAGATACGCAGTATTTT.

J is TRBJ1-1 and V is TRBV7-2, with D possibly TRBD1 on 6 matching bases. The V end was cut by 4 bases, the J end by 7 bases, with 13 bases between. This CDR3 comprises 13 residues. Germline V gene data show CDR1 as SGHTA and CDR2 as FQGNSA. The CDR3, as DNA: TGTGCCAGCAGCTCAACGAGGGGGGGTGAAGCTTTCTTT. Protein: CASSSTRGGEAFF.

The genes are TRBV6-6 and TRBJ1-2, with 7 bases matching TRBD1. Germline-derived CDR1 and CDR2 are MNHNY and SVGAGI (reference sequence). CDR3 length: 15 residues. The V and J ends lost 2 bases and 1 base, in that order; junction bases with no gene match: 4. CDR3 nucleotide sequence: TGTGCCAGCAGTTACGGGGACAGCGATAACTATGGCTACACCTTC. As protein: CASSYGDSDNYGYTF.

The CDR3: CASSPTSGSTDTQYF. The DNA for the CDR3 is TGTGCCAGCAGTCCGACTAGCGGAAGCACAGATACGCAGTATTTT. The chain has TRBV7-2 and TRBJ2-3; 9 bases are a match to TRBD2. The CDR3 covers 15 residues. CDR1 and CDR2 (germline): SGHTA, FQGNSA. Trimming at V came to 6 bases and at J to 0 bases, leaving 4 bases not matched to a gene.

J is TRBJ2-6 and V is TRBV6-1; 7 bases fit TRBD2. Germline lookup yields CDR1 MNHNS and CDR2 SASEGT. Losses at the gene ends were 2 bases for V and 2 bases for J; bases not matched to a gene: 12. The CDR3 has 19 amino acids. The CDR3 protein is CASSERRPRGGAGANVLTF. In DNA form, the CDR3 reads TGTGCCAGCAGTGAAAGGCGCCCTCGTGGGGGGGCTGGGGCCAACGTCCTGACTTTC.

The sample holds a few counts of this clone. Other DNA sequences in this sample translate to the same CDR3. The chain combines TRBV27 with TRBJ1-1; TRBD1 matches 8 bases. The ends lost 5 bases at V and 5 bases at J; junction bases unmatched: 4. CDR1 is MNHEY, CDR2 SMNVEV, per germline (reference sequence). The CDR3 totals 13 residues. This chain's CDR3 is CASSPQGATEAFF. DNA for the CDR3: TGTGCCAGCAGTCCTCAGGGGGCGACTGAAGCTTTCTTT.

The V call is TRBV6-4, the J call TRBJ1-1, with 8 positions matching TRBD1. The V segment lost 7 bases and the J segment 5 bases; nucleotides outside the gene matches: 9. The CDR3 contains 14 residues. Germline lookup yields CDR1 MRHNA and CDR2 SNTAGT. The CDR3 coding sequence is TGTGCCAGCACTGCTCAGGGGGCGGTAACTGAAGCTTTCTTT. It is translated as CASTAQGAVTEAFF.

The rearrangement joins TRBV2 to TRBJ2-3; TRBD2 matches at 7 bases. This CDR3 region has 19 residues. The germline gives CDR1 SNHLY, CDR2 FYNNEI. Trimming cost V 7 bases and J 1 base; bases outside gene matches: 20. CDR3 DNA: TGTGCCAGCATTCAAAATCCTAGCGGTCAAAATCCCCGCACAGATACGCAGTATTTT. Translating it yields CASIQNPSGQNPRTDTQYF. The full variable domain, its missing parts supplied by reference TRBV2 and TRBJ2-3, is EPEVTQTPSHQVTQMGQEVILRCVPISNHLYFYWYRQILGQKVEFLVSFYNNEISEKSEIFDDQFSVERPDGSNFTLKIRSTKLEDSAMYFCASIQNPSGQNPRTDTQYFGPGTRLTVL.

V usage is TRBV7-2 and J usage is TRBJ2-3, with 13 positions matching TRBD2. The CDR3 is made up of 17 amino acids. Germline V lookup: CDR1 SGHTA, CDR2 FQGNSA. The ends lost 4 bases at V and 3 bases at J; junction bases unmatched: 7. The CDR3 bases are TGTGCCAGCAGCTCAGGACTAGCGGGAGTTCATACAGATACGCAGTATTTT. It is translated as CASSSGLAGVHTDTQYF.

This chain links TRBV5-1 with TRBJ2-7; D is uncertain. This CDR3 region has 15 residues. Trimming removed 4 bases at V and 6 bases at J, with 20 bases between. Germline V gives CDR1 SGHRS, CDR2 YFSETQ. CDR3 loop: CASSPGVTGLFEQYF. CDR3 sequence (DNA): TGCGCCAGCAGCCCCGGCGTGACGGGTCTGTTCGAGCAGTACTTC.